These 26 T cell receptor beta chains came from one sample sequenced in a study of molecular identifiers for immune sequencing clone quantification. TCRdb redid the calling of the PCR reads with MiXCR, one entry per CDR3 protein. Of around 100,000 distinct CDR3 sequences listed, 35% to 40% are singletons. Sequenced input: naive CD8+ T cells from blood, with Jurkat cell RNA spiked in. This sample's subset: FACS-sorted CD8+CD4-CCR7+CD45RA+ naive T cells. These receptors originate from a human donor in good health. Some libraries in this study had Jurkat cell RNA spiked in.

In this sample, this clonotype turned up many times. The V and J genes are TRBV7-9 and TRBJ2-7; D might be TRBD1 (6 bases). The length of the CDR3 is 15 residues. The V and J ends lost 5 bases and 2 bases respectively, with 16 bases between them. CDR1 and CDR2 from the germline V gene are SEHNR and FQNEAQ (reference sequence). The CDR3 DNA reads TGTGCCAGCAGCCCTGGACAGCTTCGTCCCTACGAGCAGTACTTC. The encoded protein is CASSPGQLRPYEQYF. Drawing the rest from reference TRBV7-9 and TRBJ2-7, the complete variable domain is DTGVSQNPRHKITKRGQNVTFRCDPISEHNRLYWYRQTLGQGPEFLTYFQNEAQLEKSRLLSDRFSAERPKGSFSTLEIQRTEQGDSAMYLCASSPGQLRPYEQYFGPGTRLTVT.

As regards this clonotype: One base away lies a much larger clone, so this may be a sequencing read error. The chain carries TRBV7-2 and TRBJ2-7, with a tentative D call TRBD2 (6 bases). Trimming cost V 5 bases and J 3 bases, with 20 bases left between them. Germline V gene lookup returns CDR1 SGHTA and CDR2 FQGNSA. This CDR3 region has 16 residues. The CDR3 coding sequence is TGTGCCAGCAGCATAGGCGGGGCTACCCTGCGCTACGAGCAGTACTTC. Amino acid sequence: CASSIGGATLRYEQYF.

This clonotype was counted ten times or more. This chain joins TRBV12-3 or TRBV12-4 and TRBJ2-7; unclear D gene. The CDR3 has 15 amino acids. Trimming pared 6 bases from V and 3 bases from J, leaving 18 bases between. The CDR3 DNA is TGTGCCAGCAGCCCGGACGGAGCGAGGCGCTACGAGCAGTACTTC. This codes for CASSPDGARRYEQYF.

This clonotype was picked up a small number of times. This rearrangement joins TRBV9 to TRBJ2-3; D gene ambiguous. The J call may be wrong; the DNA end is better matched by TRBJ1-5. The CDR3 sequence is 15 residues long. The germline CDR1 and CDR2 sequences are SGDLS and YYNGEE. CDR3 amino acids: CASSVDGPVTDTQHF. CDR3 coding DNA: TGTGCCAGCAGCGTAGATGGGCCGGTCACAGATACGCAGCATTTT.

The genes are TRBV24-1 and TRBJ2-5, with TRBD1 identical over 9 bases. V trimming: 5 bases; J trimming: 0 bases; junction bases outside the gene matches: 3. The CDR3 runs to 15 residues. Per germline, CDR1 KGHDR and CDR2 SFDVKD. The CDR3 bases are TGTGCCACCAGTGGGACAGGGGCCAACCAAGAGACCCAGTACTTC. Its translation: CATSGTGANQETQYF.

For this clonotype: With a much larger clone just one base away, this may be a read error. This rearrangement joins TRBV19 to TRBJ2-3; D may be TRBD1 (6 bases). The V gene lost 11 bases and the J gene lost 2 bases, with 14 bases spanning the gap. The CDR3 is 13 amino acids. Germline V gene data show CDR1 as LNHDA and CDR2 as SQIVND (reference sequence). In DNA, the CDR3 is TGTGCCTCCCTGGGGGCCACCACAGATACGCAGTATTTT. It is translated as CASLGATTDTQYF.

V and J are TRBV9 and TRBJ2-3, with 8 bases matching TRBD1. The CDR3 sequence is 16 residues long. Per the germline V gene, CDR1 is SGDLS and CDR2 is YYNGEE. V was pared by 0 bases and J by 5 bases, with 8 bases of the junction left unmatched. CDR3 sequence reads: CASSVAQGGYKDTQYF. CDR3 nucleotides: TGTGCCAGCAGCGTAGCACAGGGGGGCTACAAAGATACGCAGTATTTT.

The chain joins TRBV15 to TRBJ2-1, with 7 nucleotides matching TRBD2. With V trimmed by 3 bases and J by 3 bases, 11 bases remained unmatched. This CDR3 is 17 amino acids long. The germline gives CDR1 LNHNV, CDR2 YYDKDF (reference sequence). Here the CDR3 reads CATSSNNAGAFYNEQFF. DNA for the CDR3: TGTGCCACCAGCAGCAACAACGCGGGAGCGTTCTACAATGAGCAGTTCTTC.

This clonotype was counted a single time. The junction and the germline gene differ at one end; a read error may be behind it. The rearrangement uses TRBV27 and TRBJ1-1, with D hard to call. This CDR3 spans 13 amino acids. The germline V gene encodes CDR1 MNHEY and CDR2 SMNVEV (reference sequence). The chain's CDR3 is CASSFSVNTEAIF. The CDR3 DNA follows: TGTGCCAGCAGTTTTTCCGTGAACACTGAAGCTATCTTT.

The V and J genes are TRBV6-5 and TRBJ2-7; weak D call: TRBD1 (5 bases). CDR1 and CDR2 from the germline V gene are MNHEY and SVGAGI. With 6 bases removed from V and 3 bases from J, the gap between germline ends came to 18 bases. This CDR3 region has 15 residues. CDR3 sequence: CASSRRQRANYEQYF. CDR3 in DNA: TGTGCCAGCAGCCGAAGACAGAGAGCAAACTACGAGCAGTACTTC.

On this clonotype itself: An end of the junction differs from the germline gene, which may be a read error. The chain carries TRBV28 and TRBJ2-3; D is uncertain. Germline-derived CDR1 and CDR2 are MDHEN and SYDVKM. The CDR3 runs to 13 residues. The CDR3 reads CASGFRLTDTQYF. CDR3 nucleotide sequence: TGTGCCAGCGGTTTTCGGCTTACAGATACGCAGTATTTT.

The rearrangement joins TRBV19 to TRBJ2-3, with TRBD2 matching 11 bases. V dropped 5 bases and J dropped 3; count of bases not matched to a gene: 4. Per the germline V gene, CDR1 is LNHDA and CDR2 is SQIVND (reference sequence). CDR3 size: 15 residues. The DNA of the CDR3 is TGTGCCAGTAGTCCCCCTAGCGGGAGGACAGATACGCAGTATTTT. Residues: CASSPPSGRTDTQYF.

This clonotype was observed a few times. The V gene is TRBV7-8, the J gene TRBJ2-1; a weak D match, TRBD1 (6 bases). Germline lookup yields CDR1 SGHVS and CDR2 FQNEAQ. There are 16 residues in the CDR3. Between the trimmed V and J ends, which lost 6 bases and 2 bases, there was a span of 17 bases. This CDR3 reads CASSSPRDITYNEQFF. CDR3 DNA sequence: TGTGCCAGCAGTTCCCCTCGGGACATCACCTACAATGAGCAGTTCTTC.

This clonotype was recorded once. This may be a read error, as it is one base from a much larger clone. This chain links TRBV27 with TRBJ1-1, with D perhaps matching TRBD1 (5 bases). The CDR3 sequence is 13 residues long. Looked up from germline, CDR1 is MNHEY and CDR2 is SMNVEV (reference sequence). Here the CDR3 reads CASSFQGNTEAIF. The CDR3 DNA sequence: TGTGCCAGCAGTTTTCAGGGAAACACTGAAGCTATCTTT.

Note on this clonotype: One base away lies a much larger clone, so this may be a sequencing read error. The genes are TRBV6-5 and TRBJ1-1, with unresolved D. Germline values: CDR1 MNHEY, CDR2 SVGAGI. The CDR3 loop spans 13 amino acids. CDR3 residues: CACSYEGWPEAFF. The CDR3 region has the DNA TGTGCCTGCAGTTACGAAGGATGGCCTGAAGCTTTCTTT.

As regards this clonotype: A junction end diverges from the germline sequence, so it may reflect a read error. CDR3 DNA: TGCAGTGCTAGTACTTACGACTTCCAATTCTACAATGAGCTGTTCTTC. Amino acids: CSASTYDFQFYNELFF. The chain has TRBV20-1 and TRBJ2-1, with no clear D. Germline CDR1 reads DFQATT; CDR2 reads SNEGSKA (reference sequence). This CDR3 is 16 amino acids long.

As for this clonotype: This clone may be a read error of a much larger clone one base away. The CDR3 spells CAGSLISPGAFF. In nucleotides, the CDR3 is TGTGCCGGCAGCTTAATAAGCCCCGGAGCTTTCTTT. The chain joins TRBV7-9 to TRBJ1-1; D uncertain. CDR3 length equals 12 residues. Germline values: CDR1 SEHNR, CDR2 FQNEAQ (reference sequence).

This clonotype occurred a few times. V usage is TRBV3-1 and J usage is TRBJ2-7; D ambiguous. Germline-derived CDR1 and CDR2 are LGHDT and YNNKEL (reference sequence). The CDR3 runs 11 residues. V lost 3 bases to trimming and J lost 7 bases, with 7 bases between them. CDR3 DNA: TGTGCCAGCAGCCAGGTTCAGGAGCAGTACTTC. Its translation is CASSQVQEQYF.

Of note for this clonotype: Possible read error: a much larger clone is one base away. The conserved phenylalanine or tryptophan is not found at the CDR3 terminus, so this likely reflects a read error. The V and J genes are TRBV28 and TRBJ2-3; 9 nucleotides line up with TRBD2. With 6 bases clipped from V and 2 bases from J, the junction kept 12 bases outside the gene matches. The CDR3 covers 17 residues. CDR1 and CDR2 (germline): MDHEN, SYDVKM. CDR3 nucleotides: TGTGCCAGCAGCCTTACCGAGCGGACTAGCGACACAGATACGCAGTATTAT. Protein: CASSLTERTSDTDTQYY.

V usage is TRBV4-3 and J usage is TRBJ1-1; D might be TRBD1 (5 bases). This CDR3 is built from 16 residues. Germline V gives CDR1 LGHNA, CDR2 YSLEER. Trimming cost V 1 base and J 0 bases, with 12 bases left between them. The CDR3, as DNA: TGCGCCAGCAGCCAAGGTTACAGGTACATGAACACTGAAGCTTTCTTT. It yields the protein CASSQGYRYMNTEAFF.

CDR3 nucleotide sequence: TGTGCCAGCAGTGTCGGACAGGGTGGAACCACAGATACGCAGTATTTT. Residues: CASSVGQGGTTDTQYF. This rearrangement joins TRBV28 to TRBJ2-3, with 8 bases matching TRBD1. The ends lost 5 bases at V and 2 bases at J; junction bases unmatched: 9. Germline V gene data show CDR1 as MDHEN and CDR2 as SYDVKM. This CDR3 comprises 16 residues.

As concerns this clonotype: At one end, the junction sequence differs from germline, possibly due to a read error. CDR3 nucleotides: TGTGCCAGCAGCCCAGGGGGAGAGACCCGGTACTTC. Translating gives CASSPGGETRYF. The chain is built from TRBV7-6 and TRBJ2-5; 7 positions agree with TRBD1. This CDR3 spans 12 amino acids. Germline CDR1 reads SGHVS; CDR2 reads FNYEAQ.

With regard to this clonotype: One junction end disagrees with the germline gene, perhaps due to a read error. The chain has TRBV9 and TRBJ2-3; 12 nucleotides align to TRBD2. This CDR3 comprises 20 residues. Per the germline V gene, CDR1 is SGDLS and CDR2 is YYNGEE. The CDR3 DNA sequence: TGTGCCAGCAGCCCCCCCCGGCTAGCGGGAGGGCCGATAATTCCAGATACGCTGTATTTT. Encoded protein: CASSPPRLAGGPIIPDTLYF.

This clonotype was recorded many times. The chain couples TRBV7-6 to TRBJ2-3; 7 bases fit TRBD2. V gave up 5 bases and J gave up 0 bases; unmatched junction bases: 5. In germline, CDR1 is SGHVS, CDR2 FNYEAQ. There are 15 residues in the CDR3. In DNA, the CDR3 is TGTGCCAGCAGCCCAGGGACTACCAGCACAGATACGCAGTATTTT. This sequence encodes CASSPGTTSTDTQYF.

The J gene is TRBJ1-3, the V gene TRBV28; unclear D gene. The length of the CDR3 is 17 residues. The germline V and J ends were trimmed by 6 bases and 0 bases, with 18 bases remaining between them. Per the germline V gene, CDR1 is MDHEN and CDR2 is SYDVKM. CDR3 region: CASSNPGRPSSGNTIYF. DNA of the CDR3: TGTGCCAGCAGCAATCCCGGGCGGCCGAGCTCTGGAAACACCATATATTTT.

On this clonotype itself: A much more abundant neighbour one base away suggests this may be a read error. No conserved phenylalanine or tryptophan is present at the end of the CDR3, so a read error is the likely explanation. This chain uses TRBV13 with TRBJ2-4, with a tentative D call TRBD1 (5 bases). There are 14 residues in the CDR3. From germline, CDR1 is PRHDT and CDR2 FYEKMQ (reference sequence). V was cut by 5 bases and J by 5 bases, with 13 bases left in between. The CDR3 DNA follows: TGTGCCAGCAGCGAGACGCTGACAGAAAACATTCAGTACTAC. Its protein product is CASSETLTENIQYY.